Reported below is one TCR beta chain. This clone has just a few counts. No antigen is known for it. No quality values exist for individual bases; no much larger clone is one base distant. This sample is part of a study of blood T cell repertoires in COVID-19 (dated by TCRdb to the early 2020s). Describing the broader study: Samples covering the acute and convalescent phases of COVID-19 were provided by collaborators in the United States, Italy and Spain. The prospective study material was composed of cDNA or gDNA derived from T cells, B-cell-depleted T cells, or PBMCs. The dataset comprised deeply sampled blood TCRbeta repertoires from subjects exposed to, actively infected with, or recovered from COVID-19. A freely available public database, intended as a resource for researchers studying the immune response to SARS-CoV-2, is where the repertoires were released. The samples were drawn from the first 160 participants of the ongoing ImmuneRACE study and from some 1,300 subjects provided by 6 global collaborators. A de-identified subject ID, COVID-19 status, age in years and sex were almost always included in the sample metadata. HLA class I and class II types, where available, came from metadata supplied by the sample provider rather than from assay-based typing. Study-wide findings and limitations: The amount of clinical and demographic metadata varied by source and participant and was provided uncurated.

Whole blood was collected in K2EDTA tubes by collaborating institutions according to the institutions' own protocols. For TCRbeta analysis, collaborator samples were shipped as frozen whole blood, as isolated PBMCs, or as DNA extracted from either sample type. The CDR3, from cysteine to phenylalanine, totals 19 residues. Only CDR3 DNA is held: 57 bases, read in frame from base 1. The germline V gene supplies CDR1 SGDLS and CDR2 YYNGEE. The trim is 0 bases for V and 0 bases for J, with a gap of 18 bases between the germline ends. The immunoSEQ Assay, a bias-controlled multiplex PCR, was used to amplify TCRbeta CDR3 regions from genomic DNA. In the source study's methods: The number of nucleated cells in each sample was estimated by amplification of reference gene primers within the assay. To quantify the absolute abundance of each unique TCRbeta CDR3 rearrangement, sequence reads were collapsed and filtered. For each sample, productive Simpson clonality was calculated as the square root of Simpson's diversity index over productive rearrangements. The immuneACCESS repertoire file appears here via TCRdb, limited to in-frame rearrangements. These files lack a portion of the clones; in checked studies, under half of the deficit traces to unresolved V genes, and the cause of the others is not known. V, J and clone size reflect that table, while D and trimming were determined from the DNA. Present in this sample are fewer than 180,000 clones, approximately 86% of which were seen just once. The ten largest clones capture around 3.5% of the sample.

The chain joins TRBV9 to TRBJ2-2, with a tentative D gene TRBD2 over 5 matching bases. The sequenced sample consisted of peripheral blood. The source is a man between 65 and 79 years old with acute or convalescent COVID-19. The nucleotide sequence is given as TGTGCCAGCAGCGTAGGGCTAGCCCCCACGGGGTCGAACACCGGGGAGCTGTTTTTT. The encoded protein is CASSVGLAPTGSNTGELFF.